These 9 T cell receptor beta chains came from one sample sequenced in a study of T cells after posttransplantation cyclophosphamide. TCRdb's copy holds only in-frame clones and misses some; the assay was immunoSEQ multiplex PCR. Here the sample spans tens of thousands of clones, under 95% being singletons. Sequenced input: PBMCs. All receptors come from a woman aged 25 to 39 in good health and a related stem cell transplant donor.

The chain combines TRBV28 with TRBJ1-6; no clear D gene. CDR3 length: 12 amino acids. The V end was cut by 2 bases, the J end by 12 bases, with 8 bases between. Germline assignment: CDR1 MDHEN and CDR2 SYDVKM. CDR3 sequence (DNA): TGTGCCAGCAGTTTAAGACTAGGACCCCTCCACTTT. The encoded protein is CASSLRLGPLHF.

The chain is built from TRBV19 and TRBJ1-2; D not certain. This CDR3 region has 12 residues. Trimming took off 4 bases at V and 5 bases at J, with 8 bases between the two ends. Germline CDR1 and CDR2: LNHDA and SQIVND (reference sequence). CDR3 residues: CASSTGEYGYTF. As DNA, the CDR3 is TGTGCCAGTAGTACTGGGGAGTATGGCTACACCTTC.

The chain employs TRBV5-1 and TRBJ1-2; 12 bases match TRBD1. The junction had 4 bases not matched to a gene; V was cut back by 2 bases and J by 5 bases. The V gene's germline CDR1 is SGHRS and CDR2 YFSETQ. The length of the CDR3 is 15 residues. The CDR3 DNA reads as TGCGCCAGCAGCTTAGGGACAGGGGGCGTGTATGGCTACACCTTC. This codes for CASSLGTGGVYGYTF. The full variable domain, with the rest looked up from reference TRBV5-1 and TRBJ1-2, is KAGVTQTPRYLIKTRGQQVTLSCSPISGHRSVSWYQQTPGQGLQFLFEYFSETQRNKGNFPGRFSGRQFSNSRSEMNVSTLELGDSALYLCASSLGTGGVYGYTFGSGTRLTVV.

This chain links TRBV7-2 with TRBJ1-4; the D is unclear. Trimming shortened V by 1 base and J by 6 bases, and 9 bases separated the two germline ends. Germline CDR1 and CDR2: SGHTA and FQGNSA. There are 14 residues in the CDR3. This CDR3 reads CASSLGGSDEKLFF. The CDR3 nucleotides read TGTGCCAGCAGCTTAGGCGGGTCCGATGAAAAACTGTTTTTT. Supplemented by reference TRBV7-2 and TRBJ1-4, the full variable domain reads GAGVSQSPSNKVTEKGKDVELRCDPISGHTALYWYRQSLGQGLEFLIYFQGNSAPDKSGLPSDRFSAERTGGSVSTLTIQRTQQEDSAVYLCASSLGGSDEKLFFGSGTQLSVL.

This clone has only one observation. The chain couples TRBV4-1 to TRBJ1-5; D not certain. Germline V gives CDR1 MGHRA, CDR2 YSYEKL. The CDR3 contains 18 residues. V lost 2 bases, J lost 0 bases, and 17 bases lay in between. This chain's CDR3 is CASSQRTTGGYSNQPQHF. The CDR3 DNA is TGCGCCAGCAGCCAACGGACTACCGGCGGTTATAGCAATCAGCCCCAGCATTTT.

The chain uses TRBV27 and TRBJ2-5, with 8 bases fitting TRBD2. This CDR3 is 21 amino acids long. Germline CDR1 is MNHEY and CDR2 is SMNVEV (reference sequence). The V gene end was trimmed by 5 bases and the J gene end by 5 bases; junction bases not matched to a gene: 28. Here the CDR3 DNA reads TGTGCCAGCAGTCGCACCACTCCCCGGACTAGCAGAACGGCGTTTATGGAGACCCAGTACTTC. Protein product: CASSRTTPRTSRTAFMETQYF.

This chain joins TRBV7-9 and TRBJ1-3; 8 positions agree with TRBD1. Unmatched junction bases numbered 6, after V lost 5 bases and J lost 0 bases. Germline V gene lookup returns CDR1 SEHNR and CDR2 FQNEAQ (reference sequence). The CDR3 totals 16 residues. CDR3 residues: CASSGYRGSSGNTIYF. CDR3 bases: TGTGCCAGCAGCGGCTACAGGGGGAGCTCTGGAAACACCATATATTTT.

The rearrangement links TRBV7-2 to TRBJ1-5; D remains unclear. The germline V gene has CDR1 SGHTA and CDR2 FQGNSA. The CDR3 covers 12 residues. The V gene lost 1 base and the J gene lost 7 bases, with 5 bases spanning the gap. DNA of the CDR3: TGTGCCAGCAGCTTAGGAGAGCAGCCCCAGCATTTT. Amino acid sequence: CASSLGEQPQHF.

The CDR3: CASSEGPGNYGYTF. CDR3 nucleotides: TGTGCCAGCAGTGAAGGCCCAGGGAACTATGGCTACACCTTC. V gene TRBV6-1 combines with J gene TRBJ1-2; tentative D call: TRBD1 (5 bases). The germline V gene has CDR1 MNHNS and CDR2 SASEGT. The V and J ends lost 1 base and 2 bases respectively, with 8 bases between them. CDR3 length: 14 amino acids.